This T cell receptor beta chain was sequenced in a study of blood T cells in healthy people across ages. Study background: About one barcoded beta molecule was captured per two T cells (by template switching). The study's findings and limits: PBMC samples, being unsorted, prevented any conclusive comparison of naive and antigen-experienced cells. The recorded TCR beta diversity per million T cells decreased in a roughly linear manner with age.

Primers used in a second PCR of about 6 to 11 cycles were a sample-barcoded 5' primer and a J-beta primer mix. With 12 random nucleotides, a template-switch adaptor tagged each individual cDNA molecule. TCRdb re-derived calls from the 5' RACE reads in MiXCR, one entry per CDR3 protein. The table includes some 370,000 distinct CDR3 sequences, approximately 51% detected once. In this sample, this clonotype turned up a few times. Its antigen is currently unknown. The CDR3 extends over 15 amino acids. CDR1 is DFQATT and CDR2 is SNEGSKA in the germline V gene (reference sequence). The rearrangement links TRBV20-1 to TRBJ2-1; 10 bases match TRBD1. The DNA end is more similar to TRBJ2-7, so the J call may be wrong. Sequenced material: blood. The sequence derives from a man aged 60 to 69 in good health. The CDR3 sequence: CSAPSGDRGYNEQYF. CDR3 bases: TGCAGTGCTCCCTCGGGGGACAGGGGCTACAATGAGCAGTACTTC.